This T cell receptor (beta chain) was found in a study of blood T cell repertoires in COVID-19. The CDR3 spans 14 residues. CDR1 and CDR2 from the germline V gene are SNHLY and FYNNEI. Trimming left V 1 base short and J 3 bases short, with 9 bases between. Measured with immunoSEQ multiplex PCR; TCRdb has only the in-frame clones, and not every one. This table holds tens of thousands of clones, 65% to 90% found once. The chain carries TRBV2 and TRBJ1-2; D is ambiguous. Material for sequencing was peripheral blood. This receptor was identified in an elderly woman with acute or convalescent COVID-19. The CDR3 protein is CASSEDGGHYGYTF. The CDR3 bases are TGTGCCAGCAGTGAAGATGGAGGGCACTATGGCTACACCTTC. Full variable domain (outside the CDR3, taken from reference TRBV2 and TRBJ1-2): EPEVTQTPSHQVTQMGQEVILRCVPISNHLYFYWYRQILGQKVEFLVSFYNNEISEKSEIFDDQFSVERPDGSNFTLKIRSTKLEDSAMYFCASSEDGGHYGYTFGSGTRLTVV.